This T cell receptor (beta chain) stems from a study of blood T cell repertoires in COVID-19. Across the study: T cells, B-cell-depleted T cells, or PBMCs provided the cDNA or gDNA that served as material.

Under the authors' procedure: Reference gene primer amplification gave nucleated cell count estimates. Sequenced by immunoSEQ multiplex PCR; TCRdb stores in-frame clones only, minus some. That table gives V, J and clone size, and the DNA gave D and trimming. The sample lists some 260,000 clones; roughly 85% were seen once. This CDR3 is built from 14 residues. Looked up from germline, CDR1 is SGHAT and CDR2 is FQNNGV. Trimming shortened V by 0 bases and J by 2 bases, and 2 bases separated the two germline ends. This clone was recorded a few times. The receptor's source is a man aged 18 to 35 with active or convalescent COVID-19. The V and J genes are TRBV11-2 and TRBJ1-6, with D unclear. What was sequenced was peripheral blood. The CDR3 spells CASSLDTYNSPLHF. The CDR3 nucleotides are TGTGCCAGCAGCTTAGATACCTATAATTCACCCCTCCACTTT.